The 5 T cell receptor beta chains presented below share a single source sample, sequenced in a study of blood T cell repertoires in COVID-19. Profiled with immunoSEQ multiplex PCR; TCRdb holds only in-frame clones, not every one. The table includes about 92,000 clones, about 70% detected once. Material: peripheral blood. These receptors were collected from a woman aged 60-75 years in a cohort sampled during active or convalescent COVID-19.

The chain has TRBV5-4 and TRBJ2-5; D unresolved. Germline loops: CDR1 SGHNT, CDR2 YYREEE (reference sequence). The CDR3 length is 13 residues. V dropped 0 bases and J dropped 10 bases, with 13 bases sitting between them. The CDR3 reads CASSLADDLDQYF. Here the CDR3 DNA reads TGTGCCAGCAGCTTGGCCGACGACTTGGACCAGTACTTC.

This clone has a handful of counts. The genes are TRBV4-2 and TRBJ2-1; D unclear. CDR1 is LGHNA, CDR2 YNFKEQ, per germline. The CDR3 is 16 amino acids. V lost 0 bases to trimming and J lost 4 bases, with 13 bases between them. CDR3 in amino acids: CASSQDGAENYNEQFF. For the CDR3, the DNA is TGTGCCAGCAGCCAAGATGGAGCAGAAAATTACAATGAGCAGTTCTTC.

This sequence joins TRBV11-3 and TRBJ2-1; 9 bases are shared with TRBD1. V lost 1 base to trimming and J lost 2 bases; unmatched junction nucleotides: 0. Per the germline V gene, CDR1 is SGHNT and CDR2 is YENEEA. CDR3 length: 15 residues. The CDR3 bases are TGTGCCAGCAGCTTAGGACAGGGGGCCTACAATGAGCAGTTCTTC. Protein sequence: CASSLGQGAYNEQFF.

Remarks on this clone: With a much larger clone just one base away, this may be a read error. V usage is TRBV5-1 and J usage is TRBJ2-3; 10 nucleotides align to TRBD2. Germline CDR1 SGHRS, CDR2 YFSETQ. The CDR3 spans 15 residues. V was clipped by 4 bases and J by 1 base; unmatched bases: 3. The CDR3 sequence: CASSTGTSGTDTQYF. CDR3 coding DNA: TGCGCCAGCAGCACCGGGACTAGCGGCACAGATACGCAGTATTTT.

V and J are TRBV11-2 and TRBJ1-4, with 7 bases that match TRBD1. This CDR3 comprises 15 residues. Unmatched junction bases numbered 6, after V lost 3 bases and J lost 5 bases. Germline V lookup: CDR1 SGHAT, CDR2 FQNNGV. This chain's CDR3 is CASSFSGTVNEKLFF. The CDR3, as DNA: TGTGCCAGCAGCTTTTCCGGGACAGTCAATGAAAAACTGTTTTTT.